This T cell receptor (beta chain) appears in the sequencing data of a study of blood T cell repertoires in COVID-19. Profiling relied on immunoSEQ multiplex PCR, and the TCRdb table lists in-frame clones only, not all of them. This table has roughly 21,000 clones, about four fifths appearing once. The germline gives CDR1 SGHNT, CDR2 YYREEE (reference sequence). Trimming shortened V by 6 bases and J by 16 bases, and 22 bases separated the two germline ends. This CDR3 region has 13 residues. Sequenced material: peripheral blood. The chain employs TRBV5-4 and TRBJ1-4, with D possibly TRBD1 on 5 matching bases. The clonotype was recovered from a human donor in a cohort sampled during active COVID-19. CDR3 in amino acids: CASTDEQQRQWFF. The DNA of the CDR3 is TGTGCCAGCACAGACGAACAGCAAAGACAGTGGTTTTTT.